The 9 T cell receptor beta chains given below trace back to one sample, sequenced in a study of cytomegalovirus exposure and HLA in healthy donors. Using immunoSEQ multiplex PCR, the repertoire was profiled, and TCRdb retains in-frame clones only, with some absent. Of approximately 230,000 clones detected, about 90% appear once; the ten largest clones hold 12%. The sequenced material came from PBMCs. The receptor source for this set is a man aged 18 to 30 in good health and CMV-seropositive.

V usage is TRBV19 and J usage is TRBJ1-1, with 9 bases that match TRBD1. The CDR3 extends over 15 amino acids. The germline gives CDR1 LNHDA, CDR2 SQIVND (reference sequence). J lost 5 bases, V lost 4 bases, and 8 bases had no gene match. In DNA, the CDR3 is TGTGCCAGTAGTAAGGGACAGGGATCGAGGACTGAAGCTTTCTTT. It translates to CASSKGQGSRTEAFF.

The rearrangement links TRBV4-2 to TRBJ1-2; TRBD1 aligns across 10 bases. The CDR3 sequence is 17 residues long. The germline V gene has CDR1 LGHNA and CDR2 YNFKEQ. The J segment lost 4 bases and the V segment lost 1 base, leaving 9 bases of the junction unmatched. Written as DNA, the CDR3 is TGTGCCAGCAGCCAAGGGCCGACAGGGGGCGCCGGCTATGGCTACACCTTC. This translates into CASSQGPTGGAGYGYTF.

The chain uses TRBV5-1 and TRBJ2-7; 7 bases align to TRBD2. Germline V gene sequence: CDR1 SGHRS, CDR2 YFSETQ. Trimming at V came to 4 bases and at J to 4 bases, leaving 17 bases not matched to a gene. The CDR3 covers 17 residues. Here the CDR3 DNA reads TGCGCCAGCAGCCTGGCCCTGAGCGGGACTGGAGTTTACGAGCAGTACTTC. This gives the protein CASSLALSGTGVYEQYF.

This clone was detected only once. This CDR3 is CASSAPLGTASGANVLTF. CDR3 in DNA: TGTGCCAGCAGTGCCCCATTGGGGACGGCATCTGGGGCCAACGTCCTGACTTTC. The V call is TRBV28, the J call TRBJ2-6; D assignment may be TRBD1 or TRBD2 (5 bases each). Trimming removed 5 bases at V and 1 base at J, with 18 bases between. The CDR3 has 18 residues. Germline V gene data show CDR1 as MDHEN and CDR2 as SYDVKM.

V gene TRBV4-1 combines with J gene TRBJ2-7; 10 bases are shared with TRBD1. This CDR3 is built from 15 residues. Losses at the gene ends were 1 base for V and 3 bases for J; bases not matched to a gene: 3. Germline V lookup: CDR1 MGHRA, CDR2 YSYEKL. The CDR3 here is CASSQGRTGGYEQYF. Here the CDR3 DNA reads TGCGCCAGCAGCCAAGGAAGGACAGGGGGCTACGAGCAGTACTTC.

The chain links TRBV6-4 to TRBJ2-2, with D hard to call. CDR1 is MRHNA and CDR2 is SNTAGT in the germline V gene. The CDR3 runs to 13 residues. Trimming left V 0 bases short and J 6 bases short, with 5 bases between. The CDR3 loop is CASSDSSSGELFF. As DNA, the CDR3 is TGTGCCAGCAGTGACTCGAGTTCCGGGGAGCTGTTTTTT.

CDR3 coding DNA: TGTGCCAGCAGTCCACGGGGTCTTTACGAGCAGTACTTC. Translated: CASSPRGLYEQYF. This chain connects TRBV6-6 to TRBJ2-7; D is perhaps TRBD2 (5 bases). CDR1 MNHNY and CDR2 SVGAGI come from the germline V gene (reference sequence). Trimming removed 5 bases from V and 4 bases from J, with 12 bases in between. This CDR3 is 13 amino acids long.

This clone was observed once. V usage is TRBV10-3 and J usage is TRBJ2-1, with 12 bases that match TRBD2. V was pared by 0 bases and J by 3 bases, with 6 bases of the junction left unmatched. The germline V gene has CDR1 ENHRY and CDR2 SYGVKD. The CDR3 has 18 residues. In nucleotides, the CDR3 is TGTGCCATCAGTGAGTCGATTGGACTAGCGGGATTCTACAATGAGCAGTTCTTC. This encodes CAISESIGLAGFYNEQFF.

CDR3 in DNA: TGTGCCAGCAGCCTCTCAGCGGCAGGGGGAACCGTGGGCTACACCTTC. It codes for CASSLSAAGGTVGYTF. The V gene is TRBV9, the J gene TRBJ1-2; 7 bases agree with TRBD1. CDR3 size: 16 residues. Trimming removed 4 bases from V and 8 bases from J; junction bases left unmatched: 17. Germline loops: CDR1 SGDLS, CDR2 YYNGEE. Based on the CDR3 plus reference TRBV9 and TRBJ1-2, the full variable domain is DSGVTQTPKHLITATGQRVTLRCSPRSGDLSVYWYQQSLDQGLQFLIQYYNGEERAKGNILERFSAQQFPDLHSELNLSSLELGDSALYFCASSLSAAGGTVGYTFGSGTRLTVV.